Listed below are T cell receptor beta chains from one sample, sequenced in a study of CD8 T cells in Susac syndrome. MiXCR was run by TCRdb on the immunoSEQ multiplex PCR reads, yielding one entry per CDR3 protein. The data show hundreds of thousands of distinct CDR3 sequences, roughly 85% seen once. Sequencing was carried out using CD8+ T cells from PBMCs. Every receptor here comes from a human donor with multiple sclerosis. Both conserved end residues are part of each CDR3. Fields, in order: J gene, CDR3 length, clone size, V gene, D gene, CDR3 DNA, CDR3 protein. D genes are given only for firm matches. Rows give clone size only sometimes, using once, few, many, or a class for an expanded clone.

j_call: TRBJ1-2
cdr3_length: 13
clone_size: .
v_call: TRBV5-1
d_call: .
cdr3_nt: TGCGCCAGCAGCTCCTCAAAGAACTATGGCTACACCTTC
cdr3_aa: CASSSSKNYGYTF

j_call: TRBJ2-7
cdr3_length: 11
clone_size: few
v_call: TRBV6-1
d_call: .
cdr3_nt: TGTGCCAGCAGCCCAGAATACGAGCAGTACTTC
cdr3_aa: CASSPEYEQYF

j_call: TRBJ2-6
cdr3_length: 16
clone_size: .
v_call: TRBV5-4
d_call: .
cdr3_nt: TGTGCCAGCAGCTTGCGTGGAGTGGCTGGGGCCAACGTCCTGACTTTC
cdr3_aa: CASSLRGVAGANVLTF

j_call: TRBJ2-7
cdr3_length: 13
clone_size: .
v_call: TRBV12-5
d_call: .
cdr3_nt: TGTGCTAGTGGTCCAGGGGGGGTCTACGAGCAGTACTTC
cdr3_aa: CASGPGGVYEQYF

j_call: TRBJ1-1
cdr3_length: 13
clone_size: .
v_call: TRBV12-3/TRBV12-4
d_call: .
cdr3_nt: TGTGCCAGCAGTTCCAACGAGAACACTGAAGCTTTCTTT
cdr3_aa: CASSSNENTEAFF

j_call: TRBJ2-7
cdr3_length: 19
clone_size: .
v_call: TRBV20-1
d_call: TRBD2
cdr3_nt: TGCAGTGCTAGAGATAGTAGAACTAGCGGGACCGAAAAATCCTACGAGCAGTACTTC
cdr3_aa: CSARDSRTSGTEKSYEQYF

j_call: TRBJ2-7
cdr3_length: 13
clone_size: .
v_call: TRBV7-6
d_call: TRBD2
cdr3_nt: TGTGCCAGCAGCTTACAAGCGGGAGGCGAGCAGTACTTC
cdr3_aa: CASSLQAGGEQYF

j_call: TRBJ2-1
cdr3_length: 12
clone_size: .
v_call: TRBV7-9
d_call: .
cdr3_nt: TGTGCCAGCAGCGGGACACCTCATGAGCAGTTCTTC
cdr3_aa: CASSGTPHEQFF

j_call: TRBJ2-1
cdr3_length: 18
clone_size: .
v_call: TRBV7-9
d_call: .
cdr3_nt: TGTGCCAGCAGCCCCGGGACAGCGGGCGGGAGCTCCTACAATGAGCAGTTCTTC
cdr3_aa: CASSPGTAGGSSYNEQFF

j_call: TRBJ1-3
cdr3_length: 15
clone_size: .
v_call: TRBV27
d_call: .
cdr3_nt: TGTGCCAGCAGTTCGTCTGCTTACTCTGGAAACACCATATATTTT
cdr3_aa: CASSSSAYSGNTIYF

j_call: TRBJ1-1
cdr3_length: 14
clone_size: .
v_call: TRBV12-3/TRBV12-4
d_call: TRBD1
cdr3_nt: TGTGCCAGCAGTTTTAGGGACAGGCCCACTGAAGCTTTCTTT
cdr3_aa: CASSFRDRPTEAFF

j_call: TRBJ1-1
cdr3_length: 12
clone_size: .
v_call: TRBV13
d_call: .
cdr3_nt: TGTGCCAGCAGCTCCTCGGGCACTGAAGCTTTCTTT
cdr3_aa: CASSSSGTEAFF

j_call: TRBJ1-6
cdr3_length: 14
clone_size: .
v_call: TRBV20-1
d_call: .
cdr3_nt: TGCAGTGCTCTTCAGGATTCCTATAATTCACCCCTCCACTTT
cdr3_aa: CSALQDSYNSPLHF

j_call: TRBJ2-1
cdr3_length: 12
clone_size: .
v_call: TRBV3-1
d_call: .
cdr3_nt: TGTGCCAGCAGCAGGGGGTGGGATGAGCAGTTCTTC
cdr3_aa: CASSRGWDEQFF

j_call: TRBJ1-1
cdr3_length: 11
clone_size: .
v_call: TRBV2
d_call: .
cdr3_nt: TGTGCCACCCCTAGGGAGACTGAAGCTTTCTTT
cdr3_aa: CATPRETEAFF

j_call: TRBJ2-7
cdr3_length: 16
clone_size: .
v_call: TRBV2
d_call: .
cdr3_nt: TGTGCCAGCAGAGAACTACCGGACCCTCTTGGCTACGAGCAGTACTTC
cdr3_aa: CASRELPDPLGYEQYF

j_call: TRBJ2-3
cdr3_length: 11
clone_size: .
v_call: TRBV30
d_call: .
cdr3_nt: TGTGCCTGGGCGGAGGGCCGCTACCGGTATTTT
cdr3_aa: CAWAEGRYRYF

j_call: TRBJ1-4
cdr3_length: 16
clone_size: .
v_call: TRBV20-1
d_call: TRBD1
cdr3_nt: TGCAGTGCTAGACTGACAAAGACAGGGGAAGTCGAAAAACTGTTTTTT
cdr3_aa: CSARLTKTGEVEKLFF

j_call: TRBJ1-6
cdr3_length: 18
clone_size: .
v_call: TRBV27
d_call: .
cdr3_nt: TGTGCCAGCAGGGCCCCCCCTCGGGACATCTTTTTCAATTCACCCCTCCACTTT
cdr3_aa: CASRAPPRDIFFNSPLHF

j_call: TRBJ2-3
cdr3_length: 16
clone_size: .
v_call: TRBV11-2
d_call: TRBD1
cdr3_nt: TGTGCCAGCAGCTTAGCCCGGACAGGGGAGGTAGATACGCAGTATTTT
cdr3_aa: CASSLARTGEVDTQYF

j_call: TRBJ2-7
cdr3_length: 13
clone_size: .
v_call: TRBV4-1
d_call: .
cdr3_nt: TGCGCCAGCAGCCAAGAGGACTCCTACGAGCAGTACTTC
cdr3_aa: CASSQEDSYEQYF

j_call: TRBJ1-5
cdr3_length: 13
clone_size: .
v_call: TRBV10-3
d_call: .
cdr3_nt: TGTGCCATCCGACCTTCGTACAATCAGCCCCAGCATTTT
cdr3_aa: CAIRPSYNQPQHF

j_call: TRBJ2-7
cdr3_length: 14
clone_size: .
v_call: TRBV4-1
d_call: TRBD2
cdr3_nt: TGCGCCAGCAGCCAACGAAGCGGGAGCTACGAGCAGTACTTC
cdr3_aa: CASSQRSGSYEQYF

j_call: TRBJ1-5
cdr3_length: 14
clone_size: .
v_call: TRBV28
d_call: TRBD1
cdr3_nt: TGTGCCAGCGGGGACAGGGGGCGAGATCAGCCCCAGCATTTT
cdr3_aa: CASGDRGRDQPQHF

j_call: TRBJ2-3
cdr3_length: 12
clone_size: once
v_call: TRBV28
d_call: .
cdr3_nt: TGTGCCAGCAGCCCAGGGGGGGATACGCAGTATTTT
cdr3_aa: CASSPGGDTQYF

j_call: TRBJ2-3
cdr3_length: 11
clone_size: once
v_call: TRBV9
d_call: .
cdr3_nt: TGTGCCAGCAGCGTAAAAGATACGCAGTATTTT
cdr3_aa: CASSVKDTQYF

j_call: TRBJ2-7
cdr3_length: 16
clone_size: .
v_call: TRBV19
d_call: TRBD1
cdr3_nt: TGTGCCAGTAGTATCAGCGAGTGGGACAGGCCCTACGAGCAGTACTTC
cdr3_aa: CASSISEWDRPYEQYF

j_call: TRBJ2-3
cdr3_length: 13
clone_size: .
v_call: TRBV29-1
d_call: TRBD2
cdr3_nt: TGCAGCGTTGTACTAGCGAACACAGATACGCAGTATTTT
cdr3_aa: CSVVLANTDTQYF

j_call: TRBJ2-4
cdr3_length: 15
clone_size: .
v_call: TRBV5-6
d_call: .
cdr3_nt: TGTGCCAGCAGCTCCAACGGGCGGGCCAAAAACATTCAGTACTTC
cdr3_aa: CASSSNGRAKNIQYF

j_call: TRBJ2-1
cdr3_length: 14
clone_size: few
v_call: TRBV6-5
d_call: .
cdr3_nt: TGTGCCAGCAGTTACTTAGAGGGTTACAATGAGCAGTTCTTC
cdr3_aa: CASSYLEGYNEQFF

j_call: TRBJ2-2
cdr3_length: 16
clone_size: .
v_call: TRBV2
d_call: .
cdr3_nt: TGTGCCAGCAGCCCCCTAGGAGGCATGAACACCGGGGAGCTGTTTTTT
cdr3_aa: CASSPLGGMNTGELFF

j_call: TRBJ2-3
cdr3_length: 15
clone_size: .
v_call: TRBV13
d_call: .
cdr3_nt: TGTGCCAGCAGCCACCAGGCAGCGGCTACAGATACGCAGTATTTT
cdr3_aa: CASSHQAAATDTQYF

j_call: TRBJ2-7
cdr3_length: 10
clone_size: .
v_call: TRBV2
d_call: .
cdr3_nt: TGTGCCAGCAAGGGGAACGAGCAGTACTTC
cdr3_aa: CASKGNEQYF

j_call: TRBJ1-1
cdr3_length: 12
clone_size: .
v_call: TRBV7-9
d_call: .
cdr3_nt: TGTGCCAGCAGCCTCACGGAGGTTGAAGCTTTCTTT
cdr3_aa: CASSLTEVEAFF

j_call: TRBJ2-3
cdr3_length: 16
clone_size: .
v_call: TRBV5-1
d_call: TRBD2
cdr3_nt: TGCGCCAGCAGCAGCAGGACTAGCGGCGGTACAGATACGCAGTATTTT
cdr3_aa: CASSSRTSGGTDTQYF

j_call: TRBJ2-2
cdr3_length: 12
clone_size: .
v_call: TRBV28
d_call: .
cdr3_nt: TGTGCCAGCAGTTTCTCGTCTTGGGAGCTGTTTTTT
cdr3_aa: CASSFSSWELFF

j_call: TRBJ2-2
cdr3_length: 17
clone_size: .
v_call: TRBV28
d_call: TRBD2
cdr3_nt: TGTGCCAGCAGTTTCCCCTCTAGCGGGAGAAGGACCGGGGAGCTGTTTTTT
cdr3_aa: CASSFPSSGRRTGELFF

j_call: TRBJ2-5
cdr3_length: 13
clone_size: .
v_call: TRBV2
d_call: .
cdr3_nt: TGTGCCAGCAAAAAGGGAGACCAAGAGACCCAGTACTTC
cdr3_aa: CASKKGDQETQYF

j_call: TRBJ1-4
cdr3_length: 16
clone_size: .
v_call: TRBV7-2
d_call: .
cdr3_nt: TGTGCCAGCAGCTTAGAAGTGTCGGGTGGTAATGAAAAACTGTTTTTT
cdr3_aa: CASSLEVSGGNEKLFF

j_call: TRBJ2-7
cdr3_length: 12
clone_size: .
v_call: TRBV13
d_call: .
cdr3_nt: TGTGCCAGCAACGCAGGACGGCACGAGCAGTACTTC
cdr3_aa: CASNAGRHEQYF

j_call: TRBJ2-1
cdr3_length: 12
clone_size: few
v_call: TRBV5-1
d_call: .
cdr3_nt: TGCGCCAGCAGCTTGGCAGGGTATGAGCAGTTCTTC
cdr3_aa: CASSLAGYEQFF

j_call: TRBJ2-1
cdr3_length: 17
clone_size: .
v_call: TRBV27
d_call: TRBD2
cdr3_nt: TGTGCCAGCAGTTTATCAGCGGGAGCCATCTCCTACAATGAGCAGTTCTTC
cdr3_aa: CASSLSAGAISYNEQFF

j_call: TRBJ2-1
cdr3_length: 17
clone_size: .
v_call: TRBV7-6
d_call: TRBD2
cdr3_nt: TGTGCCAGCAGCACGCTGAAAGCGGGAGTAGGCTACAATGAGCAGTTCTTC
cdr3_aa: CASSTLKAGVGYNEQFF

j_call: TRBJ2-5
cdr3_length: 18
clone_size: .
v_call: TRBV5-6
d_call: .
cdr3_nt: TGTGCCAGCAGCACGGGGACTAGACGTCAGGGGGGTCAAGAGACCCAGTACTTC
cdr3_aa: CASSTGTRRQGGQETQYF

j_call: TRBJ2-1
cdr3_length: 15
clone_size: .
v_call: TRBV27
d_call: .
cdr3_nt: TGTGCCAGCAAGTATTTAACTAGGCTCGGCAATGAGCAGTTCTTC
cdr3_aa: CASKYLTRLGNEQFF

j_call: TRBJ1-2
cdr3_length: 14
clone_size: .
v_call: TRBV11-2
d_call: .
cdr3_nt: TGTGCCAGCAGCTTAGGGAGGGGTGCCTATGGCTACACCTTC
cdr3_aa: CASSLGRGAYGYTF

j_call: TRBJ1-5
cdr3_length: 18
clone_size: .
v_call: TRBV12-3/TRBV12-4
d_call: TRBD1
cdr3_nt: TGTGCCAGCAGTTTAATCGGCCCTCAGGGGGCGATCAATCAGCCCCAGCATTTT
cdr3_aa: CASSLIGPQGAINQPQHF

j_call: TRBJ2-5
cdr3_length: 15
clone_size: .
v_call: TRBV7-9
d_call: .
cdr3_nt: TGTGCCAGCAGCTTACGGGTTGGCTTACAAGAGACCCAGTACTTC
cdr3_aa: CASSLRVGLQETQYF

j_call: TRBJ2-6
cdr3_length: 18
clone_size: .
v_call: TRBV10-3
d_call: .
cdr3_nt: TGTGCCATCAGGGGGCCCCAGGGGCCTAGCTCTGGGGCCAACGTCCTGACTTTC
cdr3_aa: CAIRGPQGPSSGANVLTF

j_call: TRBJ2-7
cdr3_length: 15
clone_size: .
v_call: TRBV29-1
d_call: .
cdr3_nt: TGCAGCGTTGGAGGGCGGGAAGGAAAGGGTTACGAGCAGTACTTC
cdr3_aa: CSVGGREGKGYEQYF

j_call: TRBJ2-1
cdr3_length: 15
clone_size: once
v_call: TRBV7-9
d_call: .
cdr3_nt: TGTGCCAGCAGCGGGCAGCGTTTACCCTACAATGAGCAGTTCTTC
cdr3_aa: CASSGQRLPYNEQFF

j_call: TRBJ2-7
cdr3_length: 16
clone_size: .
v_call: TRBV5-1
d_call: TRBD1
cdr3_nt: TGCGCCAGCAGCGCACGCTTGGGACAGACACACTACGAGCAGTACTTC
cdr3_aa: CASSARLGQTHYEQYF

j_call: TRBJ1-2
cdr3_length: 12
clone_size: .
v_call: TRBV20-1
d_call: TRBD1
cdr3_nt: TGCAGTGCTAGGGGACAGGGTTATGGCTACACCTTC
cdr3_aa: CSARGQGYGYTF

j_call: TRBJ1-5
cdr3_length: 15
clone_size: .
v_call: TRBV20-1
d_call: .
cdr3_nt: TGCAGTGCCTACGCCCGGGAGGAAAGCAATCAGCCCCAGCATTTT
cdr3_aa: CSAYAREESNQPQHF

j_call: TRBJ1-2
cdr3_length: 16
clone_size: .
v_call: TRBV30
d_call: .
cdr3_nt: TGTGCCTGGAGTGTACTTATCAGGGCGGATAACTATGGCTACACCTTC
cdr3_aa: CAWSVLIRADNYGYTF

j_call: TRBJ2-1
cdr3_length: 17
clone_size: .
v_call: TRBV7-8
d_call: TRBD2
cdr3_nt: TGTGCCAGCAGCCTATACCTAGCGCGGGAGGTCTACAATGAGCAGTTCTTC
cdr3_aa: CASSLYLAREVYNEQFF

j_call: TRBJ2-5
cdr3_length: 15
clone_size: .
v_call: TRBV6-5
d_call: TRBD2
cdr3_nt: TGTGCCAGCACCCTTAGCGGGAGCGCCGGAGAGACCCAGTACTTC
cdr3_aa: CASTLSGSAGETQYF

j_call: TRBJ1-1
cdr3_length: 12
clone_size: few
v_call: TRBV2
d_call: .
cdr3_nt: TGTGCCAGCAGTGGCTCGGGGGCTGAAGCTTTCTTT
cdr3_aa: CASSGSGAEAFF